The following is a T cell receptor beta chain sequence with its context. This receptor's antigen is unknown. The input lacks base qualities; no much larger clone sits a single base away. The sample belongs to a study of radiotherapy plus CTLA-4 blockade in lung cancer (dated by TCRdb to the late 2010s). About the investigation overall: Objective responses were observed in 18% of enrolled patients, and disease control was achieved in roughly 30%. The full study reports these points: Increased serum interferon-beta after radiation, together with early dynamic changes in blood T cell clones, were reported to be the strongest predictors of response. After treatment with radiotherapy and ipilimumab, TCR clones that originated in tumors expanded in peripheral blood.

The study evaluated CTLA-4 blockade (ipilimumab) given together with focal radiation therapy in patients who had chemo-refractory metastatic non-small-cell lung cancer. Receptor amplification or capture employed the immunoSEQ multiplex PCR assay. The immuneACCESS repertoire file appears here via TCRdb, limited to in-frame rearrangements. These files lack a portion of the clones; in checked studies, under half of the deficit traces to unresolved V genes, and the cause of the others is not known. In this sample the table shows 58,000 or so clones, less than 85% of which occur a single time. The ten largest clones capture roughly 15% of the sample. The sequence was obtained from a human donor with non-small cell lung cancer who had a complete response to radiotherapy plus ipilimumab. The sample here was peripheral blood, taken from a patient treated with radiotherapy plus ipilimumab.

Here is the DNA: TGTGCCAGCAGCTTAGTGGCCACCGCTAACTATGGCTACACCTTC. This yields the protein CASSLVATANYGYTF. In this chain, TRBV7-9 is recombined with TRBJ1-2, with no reliable assignment of the D segment. V loses 1 base of germline sequence and J loses 0 bases, and the interval between the two ends is 9 bases. CDR3 length: 15 amino acids, cysteine to phenylalanine. Only the CDR3 portion is preserved as DNA: 45 bases, with reading frame beginning at the first base. The germline V gene (reference sequence) provides CDR1 SEHNR and CDR2 FQNEAQ.